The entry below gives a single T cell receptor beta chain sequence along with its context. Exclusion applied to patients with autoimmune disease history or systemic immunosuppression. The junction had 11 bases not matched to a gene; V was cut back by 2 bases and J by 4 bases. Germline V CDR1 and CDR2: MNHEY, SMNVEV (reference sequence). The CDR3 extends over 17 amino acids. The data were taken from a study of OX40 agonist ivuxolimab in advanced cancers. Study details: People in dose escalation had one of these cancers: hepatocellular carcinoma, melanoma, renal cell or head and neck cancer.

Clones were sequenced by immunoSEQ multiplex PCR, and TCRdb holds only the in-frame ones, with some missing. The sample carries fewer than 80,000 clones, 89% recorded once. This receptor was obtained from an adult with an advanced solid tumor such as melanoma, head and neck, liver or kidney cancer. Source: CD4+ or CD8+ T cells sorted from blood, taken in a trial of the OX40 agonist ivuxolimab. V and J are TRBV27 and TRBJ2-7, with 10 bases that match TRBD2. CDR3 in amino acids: CASSLRGGLAGVYEQYF. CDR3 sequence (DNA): TGTGCCAGCAGTTTAAGGGGGGGGCTAGCGGGAGTTTACGAGCAGTACTTC.